This entry lists 9 T cell receptor beta chains sequenced from one sample in a study of blood T cell repertoires in COVID-19. Data came from immunoSEQ multiplex PCR; TCRdb stores just in-frame clones and leaves some out. Of 95,000 to 150,000 clones in the sample, approximately 85% were seen once. The sequenced sample consisted of peripheral blood. These receptors were collected from a man aged 80 or over with acute or convalescent COVID-19.

This sequence joins TRBV27 and TRBJ2-7, with D perhaps matching TRBD2 (6 bases). The CDR3 has 17 residues. CDR1 and CDR2 (germline): MNHEY, SMNVEV (reference sequence). Trimming stripped 6 bases from V and 0 bases from J, with 21 bases between. The CDR3 DNA sequence: TGTGCCAGCAGCCATGGTTTTGGGGGGAGGCGCTCCTACGAGCAGTACTTC. Translation gives CASSHGFGGRRSYEQYF.

CDR3 bases: TGTGCCAGCAGCCAAGATTCCTTCAGGGAGGGCTACACAGATACGCAGTATTTT. It codes for CASSQDSFREGYTDTQYF. J is TRBJ2-3 and V is TRBV3-1 (or the pseudogene TRBV3-2), with 7 bases matching TRBD2. The V segment lost 0 bases and the J segment 2 bases; nucleotides outside the gene matches: 11. There are 18 residues in the CDR3. Germline CDR1 and CDR2: LGHDT and YNNKEL (reference sequence).

The table lists this clone with a few counts. The J gene is TRBJ1-4, the V gene TRBV13; a possible D gene is TRBD1 (6 bases). This CDR3 is built from 15 residues. Germline V CDR1 and CDR2: PRHDT, FYEKMQ (reference sequence). Between the trimmed V and J ends, which lost 0 bases and 3 bases, there was a span of 8 bases. CDR3 bases: TGTGCCAGCAGCTTAGGACAGGGATCTAATGAAAAACTGTTTTTT. It yields the protein CASSLGQGSNEKLFF.

This chain links TRBV7-9 with TRBJ1-1, with 12 nucleotides matching TRBD1. CDR1 and CDR2 (germline): SEHNR, FQNEAQ (reference sequence). V lost 3 bases to trimming and J lost 9 bases; unmatched junction nucleotides: 8. This CDR3 is 15 amino acids long. CDR3 nucleotide sequence: TGTGCCAGCAGCTTGACCGGGACAGGGGGCGTACAAGCTTTCTTT. Its protein product is CASSLTGTGGVQAFF. The variable domain in full, completed from reference TRBV7-9 and TRBJ1-1, reads DTGVSQNPRHKITKRGQNVTFRCDPISEHNRLYWYRQTLGQGPEFLTYFQNEAQLEKSRLLSDRFSAERPKGSFSTLEIQRTEQGDSAMYLCASSLTGTGGVQAFFGQGTRLTVV.

The chain has TRBV28 and TRBJ1-1, with unresolved D. Trimming took off 7 bases at V and 0 bases at J, with 9 bases between the two ends. The V gene's germline CDR1 is MDHEN and CDR2 SYDVKM. The CDR3 sequence is 13 residues long. CDR3 amino acids: CASNSVMNTEAFF. CDR3 DNA sequence: TGTGCCAGCAATTCGGTCATGAACACTGAAGCTTTCTTT.

This chain uses TRBV30 with TRBJ1-5, with 7 bases matching TRBD1. CDR3 length equals 15 residues. V was pared by 2 bases and J by 4 bases, with 8 bases of the junction left unmatched. Germline assignment: CDR1 GTSNPN and CDR2 SVGIG (reference sequence). The CDR3 coding sequence is TGTGCCTGGAGTCCGGGACAGTCGCTTAATCAGCCCCAGCATTTT. It encodes CAWSPGQSLNQPQHF.

The genes are TRBV7-9 and TRBJ1-3; D remains unclear. With 5 bases removed from V and 4 bases from J, the gap between germline ends came to 12 bases. The germline V gene has CDR1 SEHNR and CDR2 FQNEAQ (reference sequence). The CDR3 is made up of 14 amino acids. In DNA, the CDR3 is TGTGCCAGCAGCAAACCAGGTTCCGGAAACACCATATATTTT. Protein product: CASSKPGSGNTIYF.

The rearrangement joins TRBV5-1 to TRBJ1-4, with a weak D call TRBD1 (5 bases). Trimming cost V 1 base and J 3 bases, with 10 bases left between them. Germline V CDR1 and CDR2: SGHRS, YFSETQ. The CDR3 has 15 amino acids. The CDR3 protein is CASSLFGAANEKLFF. The DNA for the CDR3 is TGCGCCAGCAGCTTGTTTGGGGCGGCTAATGAAAAACTGTTTTTT.

In DNA form, the CDR3 reads TGTGCCAGCAGCATATCGGGACAGAACACAGATACGCAGTATTTT. Translated: CASSISGQNTDTQYF. The chain combines TRBV7-3 with TRBJ2-3; 7 bases are shared with TRBD1. Germline V gives CDR1 SGHTA, CDR2 FQGTGA. This CDR3 has 15 amino acids. V was clipped by 5 bases and J by 2 bases; unmatched bases: 7.